These T cell receptor beta chains were read from a single sample in a study of neoadjuvant anti-PD-1 for oral cavity cancer. The repertoire was sequenced with immunoSEQ multiplex PCR; TCRdb's copy has only in-frame clones and lacks some. The sample yields tens of thousands of clones, more than 60% seen once. Sequencing used PBMCs, obtained before nivolumab (anti-PD-1) treatment. These receptors came from a person aged 35 to 85 with oral cavity squamous cell carcinoma. The CDR3 runs from the conserved cysteine through the conserved F or W. The order of the fields is clone size, V gene, J gene, D gene, CDR3 DNA, CDR3 protein. A D gene is named only where the DNA matches it firmly. The size of a clone is reported for some rows only, either as once, few or many, or as a class for expanded clones.

once	TRBV9	TRBJ2-2	NA	TGTGCCAGCAGCGCCCTCTCCTCCGGGACCGGGGAGCTGTTTTTT	CASSALSSGTGELFF
few	TRBV18	TRBJ2-5	NA	TGTGCCAGCTCGCTCCAAGAGACCCAGTACTTC	CASSLQETQYF
NA	TRBV28	TRBJ1-1	NA	TGTGCCAGCAGTTTAGTGGGTAACACTGAAGCTTTCTTT	CASSLVGNTEAFF
NA	TRBV4-1	TRBJ2-7	NA	TGCGCCAGCAGCCTACGGACAGCACAAAACTCCTACGAGCAGTACTTC	CASSLRTAQNSYEQYF
few	TRBV4-1	TRBJ2-7	NA	TGCGCCAGCAGCCAAGGAACTTCTACTCCCTACGAGCAGTACTTC	CASSQGTSTPYEQYF
few	TRBV7-9	TRBJ2-7	NA	TGTGCCAGCAGCACGGACAGATGGGTCGGCGAGCAGTACTTC	CASSTDRWVGEQYF
NA	TRBV5-6	TRBJ1-1	NA	TGTGCCAGCAGCTTCCTCCAACTTTCGAACACTGAAGCTTTCTTT	CASSFLQLSNTEAFF
NA	TRBV10-1	TRBJ2-6	NA	TGCGCCAGCAGTGGACCCAACTCTGGGGCCAACGTCCTGACTTTC	CASSGPNSGANVLTF
NA	TRBV28	TRBJ1-2	TRBD1	TGTGCCAGCAGTGGGGACAGCGGGGATGTAACCTTC	CASSGDSGDVTF
NA	TRBV5-1	TRBJ1-4	NA	TGCGCCAGCAGAATTCAGGTGATGGGGGAAAAACTGTTTTTT	CASRIQVMGEKLFF
NA	TRBV6-5	TRBJ1-2	NA	TGTGCCAGCAGGGAGATAGCTAACTATGGCTACACCTTC	CASREIANYGYTF
NA	TRBV19	TRBJ1-2	NA	TGTGCCGCTAGGGCGAAGACGCTGGGCTACACCTTC	CAARAKTLGYTF
medium-sized	TRBV5-1	TRBJ1-1	TRBD1	TGCGCCAGCAGCTTGGCCAACAGGGGGAATCTGTTCACTGAAGCTTTCTTT	CASSLANRGNLFTEAFF
NA	TRBV7-2	TRBJ2-5	TRBD2	TGTGCCAGCAGCCTAGGGACTAGCGGGGGGCATTACCAAGAGACCCAGTACTTC	CASSLGTSGGHYQETQYF
NA	TRBV6-6	TRBJ2-1	NA	TGTGCCTCAAGGGGCGGAAATGAGCAGTTCTTC	CASRGGNEQFF
NA	TRBV29-1	TRBJ2-7	NA	TGCAGCGTCCTTACAGGGACATACGAGCAGTACTTC	CSVLTGTYEQYF
NA	TRBV2	TRBJ1-1	TRBD1	TGTGCCAGCAGTGAGACAGGGGGGATTCTTGAAGCTTTCTTT	CASSETGGILEAFF
NA	TRBV10-3	TRBJ1-1	NA	TGTGCCAGTAGTAAAGGGAACACTGAAGCTTTCTTT	CASSKGNTEAFF
NA	TRBV28	TRBJ1-1	TRBD1	TGTGCCAGCAGTTCCCCGGGACAGGGGGGGAAACGGAACACTGAAGCTTTCTTT	CASSSPGQGGKRNTEAFF
NA	TRBV10-1	TRBJ1-2	NA	TGCGCCAGCAGCGGACAGACCAACTATGGCTACACCTTC	CASSGQTNYGYTF
NA	TRBV6-1	TRBJ2-5	NA	TGTGCCAGCAGTGACAGGGTTCAAGAGACCCAGTACTTC	CASSDRVQETQYF
NA	TRBV5-1	TRBJ2-1	NA	TGCGCCAGCAGCTTGGGGCGGGATTCCTACAATGAGCAGTTCTTC	CASSLGRDSYNEQFF
NA	TRBV19	TRBJ1-5	TRBD1	TGTGCCAGTAGTAGGGAGGGGGCAAGCAATCAGCCCCAGCATTTT	CASSREGASNQPQHF
few	TRBV25-1	TRBJ1-2	TRBD1	TGTGCCAGCACTACTGCCGGGACAGGGGACGGCTACACCTTC	CASTTAGTGDGYTF
NA	TRBV5-8	TRBJ1-2	TRBD1	TGTGCCAGCATCCCTGGGACAGGGATTAACTATGGCTACACCTTC	CASIPGTGINYGYTF
NA	TRBV11-2	TRBJ1-1	NA	TGTGCCAGCAGCTCCTTCGGGGGAAACACTGAAGCTTTCTTT	CASSSFGGNTEAFF
NA	TRBV19	TRBJ2-2	NA	TGTGCCAGTAGTATAGTAGAGCGAGCCGGGGAGCTGTTTTTT	CASSIVERAGELFF
once	TRBV2	TRBJ2-1	NA	TGTGCCAGCAGGGGAGCCCTAAATGAGCAGTTCTTC	CASRGALNEQFF
NA	TRBV7-2	TRBJ2-3	TRBD2	TGTGCCAGCAGCTTAGCCGGGGGGGGAGATACGCAGTATTTT	CASSLAGGGDTQYF
NA	TRBV7-9	TRBJ2-7	NA	TGTGCCAGCAGCCCCGGCCTTTTGGGACGGTTCGTGGAGGAGCAGTACTTC	CASSPGLLGRFVEEQYF
NA	TRBV19	TRBJ2-7	TRBD1	TGTGCCACGACAGGGTCTCTTTACGAGCAGTACTTC	CATTGSLYEQYF